The 27 T cell receptor beta chains reported below all come from one sample, sequenced in a study of shared clonotypes between healthy human individuals. Repertoires were generated with immunoSEQ multiplex PCR, while TCRdb's copy carries only in-frame clones and drops some. The sample carries under 550,000 clones, 96% recorded once. Material for sequencing was naive CD4+ T cells sorted from blood. Subset of the sample: CD45RA+ positively selected. These receptors were taken from a woman aged 25 to 39 in good health.

The chain combines TRBV23-1 with TRBJ2-5; D remains ambiguous. The closer fit of TRBJ2-7 to the DNA end suggests the J call may be wrong. TRBV23-1 qualifies as an ORF whose function is uncertain. The CDR3 loop spans 13 amino acids. CDR3 DNA sequence: TGCGCCAGCAGTACCGACGGAACCTACGAGCAGTACTTC. Translating it yields CASSTDGTYEQYF.

The chain carries TRBV5-1 and TRBJ2-7; D unresolved. Trimming cost V 2 bases and J 4 bases, with 16 bases left between them. Germline lookup yields CDR1 SGHRS and CDR2 YFSETQ. CDR3 length equals 15 residues. The CDR3 DNA is TGCGCCAGCAGCTTTCTCCCTAGGGATGGTTACGAGCAGTACTTC. Translation gives CASSFLPRDGYEQYF.

The chain is built from TRBV9 and TRBJ1-3; 11 bases line up with TRBD1. The CDR3 sequence is 16 residues long. J lost 4 bases, V lost 4 bases, and 7 bases had no gene match. Germline loops: CDR1 SGDLS, CDR2 YYNGEE. The CDR3 reads CASSYRDRGIGNTIYF. The CDR3 nucleotides read TGTGCCAGCAGCTACCGGGACAGGGGGATAGGAAACACCATATATTTT.

The rearrangement uses TRBV27 and TRBJ2-7, with TRBD1 matching 11 bases. Trimming cost V 6 bases and J 1 base; bases outside gene matches: 5. The length of the CDR3 is 15 residues. Germline loops: CDR1 MNHEY, CDR2 SMNVEV (reference sequence). Here the CDR3 DNA reads TGTGCCAGCAGACCGGGACAGGGGGTATCCTACGAGCAGTACTTC. Translation: CASRPGQGVSYEQYF.

This rearrangement joins TRBV14 to TRBJ1-1, with 7 bases matching TRBD1. V was pared by 1 base and J by 3 bases, with 5 bases of the junction left unmatched. From germline, CDR1 is SGHDN and CDR2 FVKESK. This CDR3 region has 15 residues. CDR3 in DNA: TGTGCCAGCAGCCAAGTTGGAGGGGGCTACACTGAAGCTTTCTTT. Translating gives CASSQVGGGYTEAFF.

This chain joins TRBV29-1 and TRBJ1-1, with D tentatively TRBD1 (5 bases). Per germline, CDR1 SQVTM and CDR2 ANQGSEA. Trimming took 7 bases from V and 2 from J, leaving 17 bases between them. The CDR3 has 14 amino acids. The CDR3 region is CSARRDRDNTEAFF. DNA of the CDR3: TGCAGCGCTCGGCGGGATCGGGACAACACTGAAGCTTTCTTT.

The J gene is TRBJ2-1, the V gene TRBV6-4; 10 bases match TRBD2. Germline CDR1 is MRHNA and CDR2 is SNTAGT. V trimming: 6 bases; J trimming: 7 bases; junction bases outside the gene matches: 9. There are 15 residues in the CDR3. CDR3 bases: TGTGCCAGCAGGAAAACTAGCGGGGATATGAATGAGCAGTTCTTC. Translated: CASRKTSGDMNEQFF.

The chain carries TRBV28 and TRBJ1-5, with 8 bases that match TRBD1. The CDR3 consists of 14 residues. The V segment lost 7 bases and the J segment 8 bases; nucleotides outside the gene matches: 10. CDR1 MDHEN and CDR2 SYDVKM come from the germline V gene. The CDR3 region has the DNA TGTGCCAGCACTCACGGACAGGGAGTAGAGCCCCAGCATTTT. Its translation is CASTHGQGVEPQHF.

CDR3 loop: CASSTFGGPLAKNIQYF. The CDR3 nucleotides read TGTGCCAGTAGTACCTTCGGTGGGCCTCTAGCCAAAAACATTCAGTACTTC. The chain combines TRBV19 with TRBJ2-4; D unclear. This CDR3 spans 17 amino acids. Germline lookup yields CDR1 LNHDA and CDR2 SQIVND (reference sequence). V shed 4 bases and J shed 0 bases, with 16 bases lying between them.

This chain joins TRBV4-1 and TRBJ1-5; D gene ambiguous. Germline V gene data show CDR1 as MGHRA and CDR2 as YSYEKL. Trimming pared 0 bases from V and 2 bases from J, leaving 8 bases between. The CDR3 contains 15 residues. The CDR3 nucleotides read TGCGCCAGCAGCCAAGATCTGTTAGGCAATCAGCCCCAGCATTTT. Its protein is CASSQDLLGNQPQHF.

V is TRBV28 and J is TRBJ2-1, with 7 bases lining up with TRBD2. Germline-derived CDR1 and CDR2 are MDHEN and SYDVKM. The V gene end was trimmed by 10 bases and the J gene end by 8 bases; junction bases not matched to a gene: 14. This CDR3 region has 14 residues. This chain's CDR3 is CATETSLRPHEQFF. In nucleotides, the CDR3 is TGTGCCACCGAGACTAGCCTACGGCCCCATGAGCAGTTCTTC.

The chain joins TRBV5-4 to TRBJ2-3; weak D call: TRBD2 (5 bases). Germline V gene sequence: CDR1 SGHNT, CDR2 YYREEE (reference sequence). V was trimmed by 1 base and J by 1 base, leaving 7 bases between them. The CDR3 length is 14 residues. The CDR3 bases are TGTGCCAGCAGCTTGAGTAGCGGCACAGATACGCAGTATTTT. Encoded protein: CASSLSSGTDTQYF. Variable domain in full (rest from reference TRBV5-4 and TRBJ2-3): ETGVTQSPTHLIKTRGQQVTLRCSSQSGHNTVSWYQQALGQGPQFIFQYYREEENGRGNFPPRFSGLQFPNYSSELNVNALELDDSALYLCASSLSSGTDTQYFGPGTRLTVL.

The genes are TRBV5-1 and TRBJ1-5; 7 bases agree with TRBD1. J was trimmed by 9 bases and V by 1 base; bases with no gene match: 10. The CDR3 has 15 amino acids. Germline assignment: CDR1 SGHRS and CDR2 YFSETQ. Here the CDR3 reads CASSLTGTDMGPQHF. The CDR3 DNA reads TGCGCCAGCAGCTTGACCGGGACAGATATGGGGCCCCAGCATTTT.

This clone is a singleton in its sample. The rearrangement links TRBV6-5 to TRBJ1-1; tentatively, D is TRBD1 (6 bases). This CDR3 has 13 residues. V lost 3 bases, J lost 7 bases, and 12 bases lay in between. Per the germline V gene, CDR1 is MNHEY and CDR2 is SVGAGI. CDR3 region: CASSYQGLGEAFF. CDR3 nucleotide sequence: TGTGCCAGCAGTTATCAGGGGCTGGGTGAAGCTTTCTTT.

The chain is built from TRBV5-1 and TRBJ2-4; D gene unclear. The CDR3 consists of 13 residues. V lost 5 bases to trimming and J lost 0 bases, with 6 bases between them. Germline assignment: CDR1 SGHRS and CDR2 YFSETQ. Here the CDR3 reads CASRGLAKNIQYF. The CDR3 bases are TGCGCCAGCAGGGGCTTAGCCAAAAACATTCAGTACTTC.

This chain uses TRBV28 with TRBJ1-4; 9 bases line up with TRBD1. Trimming cost V 6 bases and J 7 bases; bases outside gene matches: 9. This CDR3 is 15 amino acids long. CDR1 and CDR2 from the germline V gene are MDHEN and SYDVKM. The chain's CDR3 is CASRNSGTGFEKLFF. Here the CDR3 DNA reads TGTGCCAGCAGAAATTCCGGGACAGGGTTTGAAAAACTGTTTTTT.

V usage is TRBV5-1 and J usage is TRBJ1-2; no reliable D call. The ends were cut back, 4 bases at V and 1 base at J, with 5 bases in the middle. Germline V gene lookup returns CDR1 SGHRS and CDR2 YFSETQ. The CDR3 covers 12 residues. The CDR3 sequence is CASSGDNYGYTF. CDR3 sequence (DNA): TGCGCCAGCAGCGGGGATAACTATGGCTACACCTTC.

The chain is built from TRBV5-1 and TRBJ2-1; 7 nucleotides match TRBD2. This CDR3 is built from 13 residues. Per germline, CDR1 SGHRS and CDR2 YFSETQ. J gave up 8 bases and V 4 bases, and 6 bases lay outside the gene matches. CDR3 loop: CASSPRLADEQFF. The CDR3 DNA is TGCGCCAGCAGCCCGCGACTAGCCGATGAGCAGTTCTTC.

This clone was seen only a few times. Other nucleotide sequences in the sample specify the same CDR3. The chain couples TRBV2 to TRBJ2-5; D is unresolved. Trimming stripped 5 bases from V and 0 bases from J, with 1 base between. Germline loops: CDR1 SNHLY, CDR2 FYNNEI. This CDR3 has 11 amino acids. The DNA for the CDR3 is TGTGCCAGCAGTTACCAAGAGACCCAGTACTTC. Its protein is CASSYQETQYF.

The chain links TRBV11-2 to TRBJ2-1, with 9 nucleotides matching TRBD1. Trimming removed 4 bases from V and 1 base from J; junction bases left unmatched: 11. Germline V CDR1 and CDR2: SGHAT, FQNNGV. The CDR3 is 18 amino acids. For the CDR3, the DNA is TGTGCCAGCAGCTCCCAACCCGCCGGACAGGGGTCCTACAATGAGCAGTTCTTC. Amino acids: CASSSQPAGQGSYNEQFF.

The rearrangement joins TRBV7-7 to TRBJ2-4; D remains ambiguous. Germline V lookup: CDR1 SSHAT, CDR2 FNYEAQ (reference sequence). The CDR3 contains 17 residues. Trimming cost V 3 bases and J 1 base, with 16 bases left between them. The CDR3 DNA reads as TGTGCCAGCAGCTTTATCCCCTGGTCGGAGGCCAAAAACATTCAGTACTTC. This sequence encodes CASSFIPWSEAKNIQYF.

The chain has TRBV18 and TRBJ1-3, with D uncertain. The V end lost 1 base, the J end lost 2 bases, and 12 bases lay between the germline ends. This CDR3 is built from 16 residues. Germline-derived CDR1 and CDR2 are KGHSH and LQKENI. CDR3 amino acids: CASSPQGWKTGNTIYF. CDR3 bases: TGTGCCAGCTCACCACAGGGTTGGAAAACTGGAAACACCATATATTTT.

The V call is TRBV6-6, the J call TRBJ2-5; 8 positions match TRBD2. Germline V gives CDR1 MNHNY, CDR2 SVGAGI (reference sequence). The V segment lost 1 base and the J segment 3 bases; nucleotides outside the gene matches: 4. The CDR3 loop spans 15 amino acids. CDR3 nucleotide sequence: TGTGCCAGCAGTTACTTTTCAGCGGGAGAAGAGACCCAGTACTTC. It encodes CASSYFSAGEETQYF.

The V call is TRBV7-2, the J call TRBJ1-5; weak D call: TRBD1 (6 bases). Germline V CDR1 and CDR2: SGHTA, FQGNSA. The CDR3 has 15 amino acids. V dropped 1 base and J dropped 6 bases, with 13 bases sitting between them. DNA for the CDR3: TGTGCCAGCAGCTTAGAGGTCAGGGGCGGTCAGCCCCAGCATTTT. It is translated as CASSLEVRGGQPQHF.

The chain carries TRBV27 and TRBJ2-7; D uncertain. CDR3 size: 14 residues. In germline, CDR1 is MNHEY, CDR2 SMNVEV (reference sequence). Trimming left V 5 bases short and J 4 bases short, with 15 bases between. The CDR3 sequence is CASSPWSLGYEQYF. The DNA of the CDR3 is TGTGCCAGCAGTCCCTGGTCCCTGGGGTACGAGCAGTACTTC.

This sequence joins TRBV6-4 and TRBJ2-7; 10 bases line up with TRBD1. From germline, CDR1 is MRHNA and CDR2 SNTAGT. Trimming at V came to 6 bases and at J to 5 bases, leaving 10 bases not matched to a gene. This CDR3 has 15 amino acids. In nucleotides, the CDR3 is TGTGCCAGCAGCATAAAGACAGGGGGCCTCGACGAGCAGTACTTC. Its protein product is CASSIKTGGLDEQYF.

In this sample, this clone turned up once. The CDR3: CASSFDTGELFF. The CDR3, as DNA: TGTGCCAGCAGCTTTGACACCGGGGAGCTGTTTTTT. The chain links TRBV7-9 to TRBJ2-2; D remains ambiguous. The CDR3 is 12 amino acids. The V end was cut by 3 bases, the J end by 3 bases, with 2 bases between. Germline V CDR1 and CDR2: SEHNR, FQNEAQ (reference sequence). The variable domain in full, completed from reference TRBV7-9 and TRBJ2-2, reads DTGVSQNPRHKITKRGQNVTFRCDPISEHNRLYWYRQTLGQGPEFLTYFQNEAQLEKSRLLSDRFSAERPKGSFSTLEIQRTEQGDSAMYLCASSFDTGELFFGEGSRLTVL.